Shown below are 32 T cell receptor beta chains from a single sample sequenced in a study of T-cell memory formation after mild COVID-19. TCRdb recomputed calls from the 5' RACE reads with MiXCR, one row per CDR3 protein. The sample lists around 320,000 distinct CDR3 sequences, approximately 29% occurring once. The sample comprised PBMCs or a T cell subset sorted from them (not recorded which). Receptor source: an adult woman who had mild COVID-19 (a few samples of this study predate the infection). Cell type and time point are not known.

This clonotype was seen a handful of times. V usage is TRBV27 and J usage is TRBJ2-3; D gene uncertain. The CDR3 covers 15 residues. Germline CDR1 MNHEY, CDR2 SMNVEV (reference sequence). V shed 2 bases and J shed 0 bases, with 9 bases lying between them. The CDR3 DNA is TGTGCCAGCAGTTTAGTTTCTGGGAGCACAGATACGCAGTATTTT. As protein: CASSLVSGSTDTQYF.

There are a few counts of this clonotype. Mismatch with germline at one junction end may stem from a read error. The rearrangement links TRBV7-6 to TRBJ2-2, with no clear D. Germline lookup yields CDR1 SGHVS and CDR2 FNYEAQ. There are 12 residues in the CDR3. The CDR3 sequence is CASSYNIGELFF. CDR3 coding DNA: TGTGCCAGCAGCTATAACATCGGGGAGCTGTTTTTT.

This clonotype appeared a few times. CDR3 in DNA: TGTGCCAGCAGCGTAGACGGGAGGGTTTACAATGAGCAGTTCTTC. This codes for CASSVDGRVYNEQFF. The chain couples TRBV9 to TRBJ2-1, with TRBD2 identical over 8 bases. The germline V gene encodes CDR1 SGDLS and CDR2 YYNGEE. V lost 0 bases, J lost 4 bases, and 3 bases stayed unmatched. The CDR3 consists of 15 residues.

CDR3 in amino acids: CSVAQPRGNYGYTF. For the CDR3, the DNA is TGCAGCGTGGCCCAGCCCAGGGGAAACTATGGCTACACCTTC. The V and J genes are TRBV29-1 and TRBJ1-2, with D possibly TRBD1 on 6 matching bases. CDR3 size: 14 residues. Deletions cut 6 bases from V and 2 bases from J, with 16 bases between. The V gene's germline CDR1 is SQVTM and CDR2 ANQGSEA.

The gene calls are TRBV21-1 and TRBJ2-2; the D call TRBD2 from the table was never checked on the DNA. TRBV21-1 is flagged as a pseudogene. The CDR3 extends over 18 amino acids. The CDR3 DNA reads TGTGCCAGCAGCAAAGAGGGACTAGCGGGCCCGTGCACCGGGGAGCTGTTTTTT. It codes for CASSKEGLAGPCTGELFF.

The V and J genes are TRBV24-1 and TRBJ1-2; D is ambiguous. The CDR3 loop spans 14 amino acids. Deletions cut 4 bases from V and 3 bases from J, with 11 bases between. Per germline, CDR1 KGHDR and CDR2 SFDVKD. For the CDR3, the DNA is TGTGCCACCAGTGACCCCGGACGGCACTATGGCTACACCTTC. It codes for CATSDPGRHYGYTF.

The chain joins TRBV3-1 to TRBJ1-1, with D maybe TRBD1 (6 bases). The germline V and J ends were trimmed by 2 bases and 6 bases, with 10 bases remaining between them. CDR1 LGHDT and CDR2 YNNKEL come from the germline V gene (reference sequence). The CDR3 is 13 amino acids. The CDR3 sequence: CASSQRGQAEAFF. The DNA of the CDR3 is TGTGCCAGCAGCCAACGGGGGCAGGCTGAAGCTTTCTTT.

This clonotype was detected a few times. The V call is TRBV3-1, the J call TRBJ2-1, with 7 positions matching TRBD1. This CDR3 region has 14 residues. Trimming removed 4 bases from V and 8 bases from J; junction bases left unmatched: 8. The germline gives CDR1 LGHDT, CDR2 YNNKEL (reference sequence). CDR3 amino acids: CASSPPTGLDEQFF. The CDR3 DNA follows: TGTGCCAGCAGCCCGCCGACAGGGCTAGATGAGCAGTTCTTC.

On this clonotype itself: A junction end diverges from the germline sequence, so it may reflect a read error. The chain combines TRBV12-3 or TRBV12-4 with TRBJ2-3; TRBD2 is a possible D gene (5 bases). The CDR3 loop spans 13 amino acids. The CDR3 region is CASTRRGADMQYF. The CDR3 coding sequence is TGTGCCAGCACCCGTCGGGGTGCAGATATGCAGTATTTT.

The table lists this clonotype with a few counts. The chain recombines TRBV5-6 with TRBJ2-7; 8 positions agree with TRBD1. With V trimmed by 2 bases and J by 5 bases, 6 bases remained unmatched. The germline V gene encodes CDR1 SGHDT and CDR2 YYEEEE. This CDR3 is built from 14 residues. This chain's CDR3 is CASSFGQGGNEQYF. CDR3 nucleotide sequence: TGTGCCAGCAGCTTCGGACAGGGTGGAAACGAGCAGTACTTC. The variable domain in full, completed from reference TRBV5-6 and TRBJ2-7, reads DAGVTQSPTHLIKTRGQQVTLRCSPKSGHDTVSWYQQALGQGPQFIFQYYEEEERQRGNFPDRFSGHQFPNYSSELNVNALLLGDSALYLCASSFGQGGNEQYFGPGTRLTVT.

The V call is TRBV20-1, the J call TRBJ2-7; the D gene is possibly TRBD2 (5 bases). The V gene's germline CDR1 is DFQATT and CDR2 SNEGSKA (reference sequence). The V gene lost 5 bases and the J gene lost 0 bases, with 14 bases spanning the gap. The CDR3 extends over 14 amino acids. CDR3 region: CSAYPRVSSYEQYF. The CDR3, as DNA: TGCAGTGCTTACCCGCGGGTCAGCTCCTACGAGCAGTACTTC.

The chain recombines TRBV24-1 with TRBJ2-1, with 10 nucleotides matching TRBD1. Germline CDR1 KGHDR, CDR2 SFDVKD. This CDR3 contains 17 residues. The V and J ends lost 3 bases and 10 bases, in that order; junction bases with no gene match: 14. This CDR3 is CATSDPGTGAPEEEQFF. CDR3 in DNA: TGTGCCACCAGTGATCCAGGGACAGGGGCTCCTGAGGAGGAGCAGTTCTTC.

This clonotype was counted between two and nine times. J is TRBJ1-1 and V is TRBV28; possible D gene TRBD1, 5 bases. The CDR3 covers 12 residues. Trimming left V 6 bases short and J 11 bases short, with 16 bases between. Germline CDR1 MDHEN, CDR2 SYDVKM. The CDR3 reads CASSPPLGVAFF. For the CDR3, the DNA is TGTGCCAGCAGCCCTCCCTTGGGGGTGGCTTTCTTT.

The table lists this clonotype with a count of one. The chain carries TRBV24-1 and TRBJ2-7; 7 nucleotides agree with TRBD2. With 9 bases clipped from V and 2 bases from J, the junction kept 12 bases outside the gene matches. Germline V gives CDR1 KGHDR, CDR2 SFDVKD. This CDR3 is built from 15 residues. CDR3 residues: CATSSGGRGTYEQYF. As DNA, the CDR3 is TGTGCCACCTCGTCGGGGGGAAGGGGCACCTACGAGCAGTACTTC.

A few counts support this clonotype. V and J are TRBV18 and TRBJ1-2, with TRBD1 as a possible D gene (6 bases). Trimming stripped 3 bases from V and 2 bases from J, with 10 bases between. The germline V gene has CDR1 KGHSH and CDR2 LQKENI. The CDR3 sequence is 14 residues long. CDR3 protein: CASSPSGQNYGYTF. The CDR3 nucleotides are TGTGCCAGCTCACCCTCTGGACAGAACTATGGCTACACCTTC.

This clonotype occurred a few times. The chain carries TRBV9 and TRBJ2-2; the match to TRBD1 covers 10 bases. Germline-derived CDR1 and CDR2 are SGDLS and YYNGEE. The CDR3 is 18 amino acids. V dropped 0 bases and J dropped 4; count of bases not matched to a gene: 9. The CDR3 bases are TGTGCCAGCAGCGTAGGGGACAGGGGTTTGTTGAGCACCGGGGAGCTGTTTTTT. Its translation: CASSVGDRGLLSTGELFF.

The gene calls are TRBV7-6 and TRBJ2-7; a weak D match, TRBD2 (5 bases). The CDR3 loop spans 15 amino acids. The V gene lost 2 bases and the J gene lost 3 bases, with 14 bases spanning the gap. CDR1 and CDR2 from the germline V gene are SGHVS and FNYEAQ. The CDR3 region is CASSLTTGVSYEQYF. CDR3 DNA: TGTGCCAGCAGCTTAACCACCGGGGTAAGCTACGAGCAGTACTTC. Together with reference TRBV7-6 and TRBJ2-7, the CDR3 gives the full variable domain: GAGVSQSPRYKVTKRGQDVALRCDPISGHVSLYWYRQALGQGPEFLTYFNYEAQQDKSGLPNDRFSAERPEGSISTLTIQRTEQRDSAMYRCASSLTTGVSYEQYFGPGTRLTVT.

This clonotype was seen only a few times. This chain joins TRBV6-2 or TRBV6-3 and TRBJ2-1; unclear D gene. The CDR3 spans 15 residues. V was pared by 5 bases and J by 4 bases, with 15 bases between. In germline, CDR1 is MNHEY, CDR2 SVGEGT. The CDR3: CASSPRTLGYNEQFF. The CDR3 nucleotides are TGTGCCAGCAGTCCCCGGACGTTAGGGTACAATGAGCAGTTCTTC.

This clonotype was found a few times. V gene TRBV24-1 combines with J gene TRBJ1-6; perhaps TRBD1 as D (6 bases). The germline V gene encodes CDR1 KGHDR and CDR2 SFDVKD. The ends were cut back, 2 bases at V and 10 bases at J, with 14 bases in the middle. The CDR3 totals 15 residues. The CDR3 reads CATSDSGESRSPLHF. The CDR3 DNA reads TGTGCCACCAGTGATTCAGGGGAAAGTCGATCACCCCTCCACTTT.

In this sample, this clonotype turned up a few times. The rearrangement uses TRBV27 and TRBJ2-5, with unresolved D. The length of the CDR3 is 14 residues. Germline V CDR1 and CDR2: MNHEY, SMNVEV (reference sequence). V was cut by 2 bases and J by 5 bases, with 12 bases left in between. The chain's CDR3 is CASSLMAGGETQYF. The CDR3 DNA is TGTGCCAGCAGTTTAATGGCAGGTGGGGAGACCCAGTACTTC.

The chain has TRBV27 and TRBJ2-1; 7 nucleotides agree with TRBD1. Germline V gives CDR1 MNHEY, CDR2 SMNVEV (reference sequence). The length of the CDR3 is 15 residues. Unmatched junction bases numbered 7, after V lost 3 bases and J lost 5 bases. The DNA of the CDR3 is TGTGCCAGCAGTTTGAGGGGGCGCATCAACAATGAGCAGTTCTTC. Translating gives CASSLRGRINNEQFF.

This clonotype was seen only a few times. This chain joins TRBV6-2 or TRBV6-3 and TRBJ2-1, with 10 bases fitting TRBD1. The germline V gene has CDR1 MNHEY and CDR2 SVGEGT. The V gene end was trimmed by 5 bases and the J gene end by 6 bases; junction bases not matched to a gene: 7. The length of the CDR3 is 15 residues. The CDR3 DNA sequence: TGTGCCAGCAGTGTAGCCGGGACAGGGGCCAATGAGCAGTTCTTC. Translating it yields CASSVAGTGANEQFF.

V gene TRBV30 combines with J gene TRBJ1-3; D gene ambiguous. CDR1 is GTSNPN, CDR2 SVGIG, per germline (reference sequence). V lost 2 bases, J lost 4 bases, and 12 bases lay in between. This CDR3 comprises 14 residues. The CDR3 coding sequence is TGTGCCTGGAGTTCCGACATCTCGGGAAACACCATATATTTT. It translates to CAWSSDISGNTIYF.

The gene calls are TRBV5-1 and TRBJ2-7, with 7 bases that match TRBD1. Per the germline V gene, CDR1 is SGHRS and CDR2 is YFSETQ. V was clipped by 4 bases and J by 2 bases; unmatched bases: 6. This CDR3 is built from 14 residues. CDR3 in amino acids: CASSRGQSPYEQYF. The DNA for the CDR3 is TGCGCCAGCAGCAGGGGACAGTCACCCTACGAGCAGTACTTC.

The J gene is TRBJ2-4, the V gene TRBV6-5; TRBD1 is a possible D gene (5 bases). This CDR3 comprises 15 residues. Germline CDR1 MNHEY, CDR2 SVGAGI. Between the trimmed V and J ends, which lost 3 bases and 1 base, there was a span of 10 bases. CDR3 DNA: TGTGCCAGCAGTTATGGGGCGCGGGCCAAAAACATTCAGTACTTC. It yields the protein CASSYGARAKNIQYF.

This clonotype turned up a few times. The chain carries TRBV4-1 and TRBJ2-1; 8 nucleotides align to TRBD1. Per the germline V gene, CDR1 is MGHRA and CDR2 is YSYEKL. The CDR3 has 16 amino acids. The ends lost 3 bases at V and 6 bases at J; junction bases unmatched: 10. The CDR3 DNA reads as TGCGCCAGCAGCCAGGTGCAAGGACAGGGTGTCAATGAGCAGTTCTTC. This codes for CASSQVQGQGVNEQFF.

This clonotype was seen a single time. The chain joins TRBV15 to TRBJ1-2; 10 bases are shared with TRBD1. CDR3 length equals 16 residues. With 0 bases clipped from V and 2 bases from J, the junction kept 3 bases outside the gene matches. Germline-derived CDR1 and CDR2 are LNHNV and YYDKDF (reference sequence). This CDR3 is CATSRDTGQGNYGYTF. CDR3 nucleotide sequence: TGTGCCACCAGCAGAGATACGGGACAGGGGAACTATGGCTACACCTTC. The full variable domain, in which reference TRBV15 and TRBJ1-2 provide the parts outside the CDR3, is DAMVIQNPRYQVTQFGKPVTLSCSQTLNHNVMYWYQQKSSQAPKLLFHYYDKDFNNEADTPDNFQSRRPNTSFCFLDIRSPGLGDTAMYLCATSRDTGQGNYGYTFGSGTRLTVV.

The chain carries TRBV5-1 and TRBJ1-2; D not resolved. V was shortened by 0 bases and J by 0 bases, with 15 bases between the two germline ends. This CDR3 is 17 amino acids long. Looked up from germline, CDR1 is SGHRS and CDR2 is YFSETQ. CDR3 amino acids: CASSLGNEVISNYGYTF. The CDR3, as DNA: TGCGCCAGCAGCTTGGGTAACGAAGTCATCTCTAACTATGGCTACACCTTC.

CDR3 residues: CAISELDDGSPLHF. Here the CDR3 DNA reads TGTGCCATCAGTGAATTGGACGACGGGTCACCCCTCCACTTT. V and J are TRBV10-3 and TRBJ1-6; D not resolved. Trimming took off 3 bases at V and 10 bases at J, with 13 bases between the two ends. Germline V gene sequence: CDR1 ENHRY, CDR2 SYGVKD. The CDR3 covers 14 residues.

The CDR3 region has the DNA TGTGCCAGCAGTGAAACGGGGGAAAAACTGTTTTTT. It is translated as CASSETGEKLFF. V is TRBV12-3 or TRBV12-4 and J is TRBJ1-4; D is ambiguous. V was shortened by 5 bases and J by 8 bases, with 9 bases between the two germline ends. The CDR3 has 12 amino acids.

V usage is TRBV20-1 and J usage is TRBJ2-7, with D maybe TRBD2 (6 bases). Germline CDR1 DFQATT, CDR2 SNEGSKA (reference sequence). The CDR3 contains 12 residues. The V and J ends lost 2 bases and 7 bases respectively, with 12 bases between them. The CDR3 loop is CSARWAGMEQYF. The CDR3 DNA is TGCAGTGCTAGATGGGCGGGAATGGAGCAGTACTTC.

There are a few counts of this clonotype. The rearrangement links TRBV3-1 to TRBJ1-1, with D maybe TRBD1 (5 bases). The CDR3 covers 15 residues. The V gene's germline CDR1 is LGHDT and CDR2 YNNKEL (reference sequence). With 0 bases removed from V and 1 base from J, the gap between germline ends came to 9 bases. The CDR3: CASSQERGRNTEAFF. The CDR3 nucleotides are TGTGCCAGCAGCCAAGAGAGGGGACGGAACACTGAAGCTTTCTTT.